The rows below give T cell receptor beta chains drawn from one sample of a study of T cell changes during pregnancy in multiple sclerosis. Data came from immunoSEQ multiplex PCR; TCRdb stores just in-frame clones and leaves some out. The sample includes 75,000 to 80,000 clones, about 91% of them seen just once. The sample here was peripheral blood, taken before pregnancy. The receptors were gathered from a female donor with multiple sclerosis, enrolled in a pregnancy study. CDR3s include the opening cysteine and the closing phenylalanine or tryptophan. D genes are given only for firm matches. Size is stated for part of the rows, as once, few or many counts, or as a class when the clone is expanded.

>NA|TRBV4-1|TRBJ1-6|NA
TGCGCCAGCAGCCAAGACCCGGGGTTTCATTCACCCCTCCACTTT
CASSQDPGFHSPLHF
>few|TRBV10-3|TRBJ2-7|TRBD1
TGTGCCAGTGGACAGGGGAGGGAGCAGTACTTC
CASGQGREQYF
>NA|TRBV7-2|TRBJ1-6|NA
TGTGCCAGCAGTTACGACAGCAATTCACCCCTCCACTTT
CASSYDSNSPLHF
>NA|TRBV7-6|TRBJ2-1|TRBD2
TGTGCCAGCGCGAGACTAGCGGGCTCCTACAATGAGCAGTTCTTC
CASARLAGSYNEQFF
>once|TRBV21-1|TRBJ1-5|NA
TGTGCCAGGGACAGGGGGAAGGCGGGCCCCCAGCATTTT
CARDRGKAGPQHF
>NA|TRBV6-6|TRBJ1-2|NA
TGTGCCACTAGTAAGGGGATTTCCGGCTACACCTTC
CATSKGISGYTF
>NA|TRBV9|TRBJ2-7|TRBD1
TGTGCCAGCAGCACCCGACAGGGGGTACCCTACGAGCAGTACTTC
CASSTRQGVPYEQYF
>NA|TRBV2|TRBJ1-3|NA
TGTGCCAGCAGTCGATCCGAGATGATCTCTGGAAACACCATATATTTT
CASSRSEMISGNTIYF
>NA|TRBV9|TRBJ2-3|TRBD2
TGTGCCAGCAGCGTATCTCAAGCGGGGGGGTCAGATACGCAGTATTTT
CASSVSQAGGSDTQYF
>NA|TRBV28|TRBJ2-7|TRBD1
TGTGCCAGCAGTTTCCGACAGGGCTACGAGCAGTACTTC
CASSFRQGYEQYF
>NA|TRBV6-1|TRBJ2-7|TRBD1
TGTGCCAGCAGTGACGACAGGGGGGTCTGGGAGCAGTACTTC
CASSDDRGVWEQYF
>NA|TRBV11-2|TRBJ1-1|NA
TGTGCCAGCAGCTTGGAACAGGGCACTGAAGCTTTCTTT
CASSLEQGTEAFF
>NA|TRBV7-9|TRBJ2-5|NA
TGTGCCAGCAGCCTGGGACTCCCCACGTTGGAGACCCAGTACTTC
CASSLGLPTLETQYF
>NA|TRBV7-3|TRBJ2-7|TRBD1
TGTGCCAGCAGTCTAAGACAGGGGTACGAGCAGTACTTC
CASSLRQGYEQYF
>NA|TRBV2|TRBJ2-3|NA
TGTGCCAGCAGTCGAGACTCCAATACGCAGTATTTT
CASSRDSNTQYF
>NA|TRBV5-1|TRBJ1-1|NA
TGCGCCAGCAGCTTACAGCCGTTCATGAACACTGAAGCTTTCTTT
CASSLQPFMNTEAFF
>NA|TRBV5-4|TRBJ2-7|NA
TGTGCCAGCAGCTCGTGGACAGACGCTTCCTACGAGCAGTACTTC
CASSSWTDASYEQYF
>NA|TRBV7-3|TRBJ2-7|NA
TGTGCCAGCAGCCCGACTTGGAGCTCCTACGAGCAGTACTTC
CASSPTWSSYEQYF
>NA|TRBV18|TRBJ2-7|NA
TGTGCCAGCTCACCTCCCGGGGGACCCCAGTACTTC
CASSPPGGPQYF
>NA|TRBV5-6|TRBJ2-1|TRBD2
TGTGCCAGCAGCTCGATACTAGCGGGAGGCCCCCACAATGAGCAGTTCTTC
CASSSILAGGPHNEQFF
>NA|TRBV28|TRBJ2-2|NA
TGTGCCAGCAATTCCAGGGATTCCCCGAACACCGGGGAGCTGTTTTTT
CASNSRDSPNTGELFF
>once|TRBV5-1|TRBJ1-2|TRBD1
TGCGCCAGCAGTCCAGGGGGGACAGCTAACTATGGCTACACCTTC
CASSPGGTANYGYTF
>NA|TRBV5-1|TRBJ1-1|TRBD1
TGCGCCAGCAGCTCCCTAGGACAGGGTAACACTGAAGCTTTCTTT
CASSSLGQGNTEAFF
>few|TRBV7-9|TRBJ2-1|TRBD2
TGTGCCAGCAGCTTAGCCCTAGCGGGGGCCTACAATGAGCAGTTCTTC
CASSLALAGAYNEQFF
>NA|TRBV6-5|TRBJ2-7|TRBD1
TGTGCCAGCAGCCGACAGGGATCCTACGAGCAGTACTTC
CASSRQGSYEQYF
>many|TRBV27|TRBJ1-6|TRBD1
TGTGCCACCCTCTCAGGGGGTAAGGTGTCCTATAATTCACCCCTCCACTTT
CATLSGGKVSYNSPLHF
>NA|TRBV30|TRBJ1-1|NA
TGTGCCTGGATGGTTCGCGACGGAGGGGTCACTGAAGCTTTCTTT
CAWMVRDGGVTEAFF
>NA|TRBV30|TRBJ2-3|NA
TGTGCCTGGAGTCTTCAGGGGTTTGCGCAGTATTTT
CAWSLQGFAQYF
>NA|TRBV7-9|TRBJ2-2|TRBD1
TGTGCCAGCAGGAACACAGGGGGTTACACCGGGGAGCTGTTTTTT
CASRNTGGYTGELFF
>NA|TRBV7-6|TRBJ2-3|TRBD2
TGTGCCAGCAGCCCGACGCGGGGGGGAATATATACGCAGTATTTT
CASSPTRGGIYTQYF
>NA|TRBV4-2|TRBJ1-5|NA
TGTGCCAGCAGCCAAGATCAGGGCCCTACCTCCCGGTCTCATCAGCCCCAGCATTTT
CASSQDQGPTSRSHQPQHF
>NA|TRBV27|TRBJ2-4|NA
TGTGCCAGCAAGGGAGTAGCCAAAAACATTCAGTACTTC
CASKGVAKNIQYF
>NA|TRBV19|TRBJ1-6|NA
TGTGCCAGCTCAATAATATCCCCGGGCTCCTATAATTCACCCCTCCACTTT
CASSIISPGSYNSPLHF
>NA|TRBV9|TRBJ2-3|NA
TGTGCCAGCAGCGTAGCGGGACACGGCACAGATACGCAGTATTTT
CASSVAGHGTDTQYF
>NA|TRBV19|TRBJ1-6|NA
TGTGCCAGTAGTATAGCAGGGTATGAGAATTCACCCCTCCACTTT
CASSIAGYENSPLHF